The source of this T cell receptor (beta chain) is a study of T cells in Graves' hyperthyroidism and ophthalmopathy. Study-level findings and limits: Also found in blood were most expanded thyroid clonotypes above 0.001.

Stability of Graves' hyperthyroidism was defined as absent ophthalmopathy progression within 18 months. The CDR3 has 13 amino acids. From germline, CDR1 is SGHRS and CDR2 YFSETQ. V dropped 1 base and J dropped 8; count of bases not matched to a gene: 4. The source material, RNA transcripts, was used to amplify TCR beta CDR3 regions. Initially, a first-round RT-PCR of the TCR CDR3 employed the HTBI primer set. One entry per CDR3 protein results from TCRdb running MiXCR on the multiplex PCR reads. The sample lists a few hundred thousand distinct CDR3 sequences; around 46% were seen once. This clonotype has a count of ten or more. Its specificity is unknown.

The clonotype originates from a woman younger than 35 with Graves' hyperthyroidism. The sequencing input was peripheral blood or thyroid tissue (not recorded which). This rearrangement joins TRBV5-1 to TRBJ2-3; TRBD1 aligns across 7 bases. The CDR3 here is CASSLTGVGTQYF. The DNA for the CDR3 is TGCGCCAGCAGCTTGACAGGGGTTGGTACGCAGTATTTT.